These T cell receptor beta chains were read from a single sample in a study of preoperative IRX-2 immunotherapy in early breast cancer. Data came from immunoSEQ multiplex PCR; TCRdb stores just in-frame clones and leaves some out. The table records around 60,000 clones, approximately 93% of them present only once. Sampling was carried out from a patient treated with IRX-2 immunotherapy. The receptors originated from a human donor with breast cancer. Both conserved end residues are part of each CDR3. A D gene is named only where the DNA matches it firmly. Size values are once, few and many counts, or a class for expanded clones, and some rows have none.

clone size: -
D gene: -
J gene: TRBJ1-5
V gene: TRBV28
CDR3 protein: CASSLVAHYQPQHF
CDR3 DNA: TGTGCCAGCAGTTTAGTGGCACATTATCAGCCCCAGCATTTT

clone size: -
D gene: TRBD1
J gene: TRBJ2-7
V gene: TRBV7-2
CDR3 protein: CASSPWTGISSEQYF
CDR3 DNA: TGTGCCAGCAGCCCCTGGACAGGGATCAGTAGCGAGCAGTACTTC

clone size: -
D gene: -
J gene: TRBJ2-6
V gene: TRBV15
CDR3 protein: CATGARGGANVLTF
CDR3 DNA: TGTGCCACCGGCGCCCGGGGAGGGGCCAACGTCCTGACTTTC

clone size: -
D gene: -
J gene: TRBJ2-7
V gene: TRBV5-6
CDR3 protein: CASSLGSSSRYEQYF
CDR3 DNA: TGTGCCAGCAGCTTGGGGAGCTCCTCCCGCTACGAGCAGTACTTC

clone size: -
D gene: -
J gene: TRBJ2-4
V gene: TRBV6-1
CDR3 protein: CASSGRAKNIQYF
CDR3 DNA: TGTGCCAGCAGTGGGAGGGCCAAAAACATTCAGTACTTC

clone size: -
D gene: -
J gene: TRBJ1-1
V gene: TRBV27
CDR3 protein: CASSFGLAAEAFF
CDR3 DNA: TGTGCCAGCAGTTTCGGGCTGGCCGCTGAAGCTTTCTTT

clone size: -
D gene: TRBD1
J gene: TRBJ1-2
V gene: TRBV7-6
CDR3 protein: CASSQGGARGYTF
CDR3 DNA: TGTGCCAGCAGCCAGGGGGGGGCGCGGGGCTACACCTTC

clone size: -
D gene: -
J gene: TRBJ1-1
V gene: TRBV30
CDR3 protein: CAWGRQSEAFF
CDR3 DNA: TGTGCCTGGGGACGACAGAGTGAAGCTTTCTTT

clone size: once
D gene: -
J gene: TRBJ1-2
V gene: TRBV7-2
CDR3 protein: CASSPAGGFHGYTF
CDR3 DNA: TGTGCCAGCAGCCCAGCGGGTGGATTTCATGGCTACACCTTC

clone size: -
D gene: -
J gene: TRBJ1-1
V gene: TRBV7-8
CDR3 protein: CASSLGGRAEAFF
CDR3 DNA: TGTGCCAGCAGCTTAGGTGGAAGGGCTGAAGCTTTCTTT

clone size: -
D gene: -
J gene: TRBJ1-3
V gene: TRBV10-3
CDR3 protein: CAIRETTMGNTIYF
CDR3 DNA: TGTGCCATCAGAGAAACCACGATGGGAAACACCATATATTTT

clone size: -
D gene: -
J gene: TRBJ2-7
V gene: TRBV5-1
CDR3 protein: CASSWGASASYEQYF
CDR3 DNA: TGCGCCAGCAGCTGGGGGGCTAGCGCCTCCTACGAGCAGTACTTC

clone size: -
D gene: -
J gene: TRBJ2-7
V gene: TRBV4-1
CDR3 protein: CASSQEIPLERGYEQYF
CDR3 DNA: TGCGCCAGCAGCCAAGAGATTCCTTTAGAAAGGGGGTACGAGCAGTACTTC

clone size: -
D gene: -
J gene: TRBJ2-2
V gene: TRBV30
CDR3 protein: CAWSGAAWNTGELFF
CDR3 DNA: TGTGCCTGGAGTGGCGCAGCCTGGAACACCGGGGAGCTGTTTTTT

clone size: -
D gene: TRBD1
J gene: TRBJ1-4
V gene: TRBV16
CDR3 protein: CASSPRQGIGEKLFF
CDR3 DNA: TGTGCCAGCAGCCCGCGACAGGGGATTGGCGAAAAACTGTTTTTT

clone size: once
D gene: -
J gene: TRBJ1-1
V gene: TRBV9
CDR3 protein: CASSGPGLNTEAFF
CDR3 DNA: TGTGCCAGCAGCGGTCCGGGGCTGAACACTGAAGCTTTCTTT

clone size: -
D gene: TRBD1
J gene: TRBJ1-1
V gene: TRBV11-2
CDR3 protein: CASSSPRDRNIKAFF
CDR3 DNA: TGTGCCAGCAGCTCGCCCCGGGACAGGAACATCAAAGCTTTCTTT

clone size: -
D gene: -
J gene: TRBJ2-3
V gene: TRBV18
CDR3 protein: CASSPLAGITDTQYF
CDR3 DNA: TGTGCCAGCTCACCGCTGGCGGGGATCACAGATACGCAGTATTTT

clone size: -
D gene: TRBD2
J gene: TRBJ2-7
V gene: TRBV28
CDR3 protein: CASREGTSGRAYEQYF
CDR3 DNA: TGTGCCAGCAGGGAGGGGACTAGCGGGAGGGCCTACGAGCAGTACTTC